This T cell receptor (beta chain) was documented in a study of low-dose radiotherapy and immunotherapy resistance in tumors (dated by TCRdb to 2021 to 2024). In terms of the full investigation: Patients in Cohort 1 were given 0.5 Gy per fraction every 2 weeks, and the prescribed total PTV dose was 6.5 Gy. Eight patients were included in the translational analysis, namely three from the first dose cohort plus the first five from the second dose cohort. For Cohort 2, the dose was 1 Gy per fraction given every two weeks, adding up to 13 Gy in total across 26 weeks. No randomization into treatment groups was done for the people taking part in the trial. Starting on cycle 1 day 1, patients took 300 mg of aspirin by mouth once a day for four cycles. Nivolumab was administered intravenously as a 240 mg flat dose every two weeks, and ipilimumab was administered intravenously at 1 mg/kg every six weeks. Cyclophosphamide 200 mg/m2 was administered intravenously every two weeks, one day before each radiation and immunotherapy administration.

CDR1 and CDR2 (LNHNV, YYDKDF) derive from the germline V gene (reference sequence). The CDR3, cysteine through phenylalanine, is 14 amino acids long. Of all the DNA, just the CDR3 is kept, 42 bases in frame from base 1. Relative to germline, V is missing 4 bases and J is missing 7 bases, with 4 bases of the junction outside any gene match. To make first-strand cDNA, Superscript III was used along with a set of TRAV- and TRBV-specific primers so that both the TCRalpha and TCRbeta chains were covered. TCRs were amplified with Phusion for 15 to 20 PCR cycles, with a constant-region primer paired with the adapter attached to the V primers. The isolated mRNA was amplified using the MessageAmp II aRNA Amplification Kit, with in vitro transcription performed for around 16 hours at 37 degrees C. mRNA for TCR sequencing was isolated with the Dynabeads mRNA DIRECT Purification Kit. A second approximately 23-cycle Phusion PCR added indexed Illumina adapters, and products were purified with AMPure XP beads. The authors' pipeline ran thus. Using custom Perl scripts, TCR sequences encoding the same protein were pooled, out-of-frame sequences were removed, and the abundance of each clonotype was computed. Any TCR sequence supported by only a single read was excluded from analysis. Among the metrics used to describe the repertoires were Shannon entropy, Gini index, clonality, richness, and the frequency of TCRs shared between repertoires. The public reads were reanalyzed by TCRdb: fastp trimming at Q25, MiXCR alignment, in-frame beta chains only. Each record represents a unique CDR3 protein, reported with the most common genes and DNA among its rows. In this record, the V and J calls reflect TCRdb's handling and not the investigators' own analysis. The sample table records 13,000 to 15,000 distinct CDR3 sequences; approximately 50% of these occur just once. Together, the top ten hold 3% to 4% of the sample.

The sample holds a few counts of this clonotype. Its binding antigen is unknown. No quality values exist for individual bases; no much larger clone is one base distant. Donors were enrolled in RACIN, a single-arm phase I dose-escalation trial combining nivolumab, ipilimumab, aspirin, low-dose cyclophosphamide and low-dose radiotherapy. To be eligible, a patient needed to have an advanced solid tumor that was TIL-negative. This TCR was sampled from a human donor with advanced metastatic prostate, ovarian, gallbladder or colorectal cancer (not recorded which). This table probably holds off-target reads from a library built for another chain. The chain links TRBV15 with TRBJ1-4; 9 nucleotides in the junction match TRBD1. The bases read TGTGCCACCAGCACACAGGGGGCGGTTGAAAAACTGTTTTTT. Its product reads: CATSTQGAVEKLFF.